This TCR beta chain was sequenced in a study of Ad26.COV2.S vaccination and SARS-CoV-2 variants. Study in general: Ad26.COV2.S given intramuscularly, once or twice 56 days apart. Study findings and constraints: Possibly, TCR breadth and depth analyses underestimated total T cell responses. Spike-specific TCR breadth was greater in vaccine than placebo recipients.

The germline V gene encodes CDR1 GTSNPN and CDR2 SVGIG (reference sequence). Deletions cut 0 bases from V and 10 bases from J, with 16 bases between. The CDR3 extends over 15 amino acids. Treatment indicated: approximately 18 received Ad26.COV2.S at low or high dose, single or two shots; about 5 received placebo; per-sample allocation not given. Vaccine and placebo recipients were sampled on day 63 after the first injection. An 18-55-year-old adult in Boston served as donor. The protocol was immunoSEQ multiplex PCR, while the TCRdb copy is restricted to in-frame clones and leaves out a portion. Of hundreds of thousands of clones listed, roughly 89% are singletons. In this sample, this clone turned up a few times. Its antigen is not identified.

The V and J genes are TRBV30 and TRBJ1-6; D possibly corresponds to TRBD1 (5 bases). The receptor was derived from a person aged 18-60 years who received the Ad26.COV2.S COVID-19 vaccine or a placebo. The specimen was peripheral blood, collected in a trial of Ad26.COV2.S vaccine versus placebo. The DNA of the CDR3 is TGTGCCTGGAGTGTTAGGGGTCAGATGGGCTCACCCCTCCACTTT. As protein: CAWSVRGQMGSPLHF.